This T cell receptor beta chain was sequenced in a study of identifying expanded T cells in peripheral blood. On this clone itself: Its antigen is unidentified. Other DNA variants within this sample encode the same CDR3.

Study findings and constraints: Across healthy donors, higher total template counts meant significantly greater two-week count variance.

Sequencing was performed with immunoSEQ multiplex PCR; in TCRdb, only in-frame clones are kept and a portion is missing. The table records around 120,000 clones, 84% of them present only once. The sequenced sample consisted of blood. The TCR sequence derives from a person between 18 and 70 years old in good health.

The CDR3 DNA sequence: TGTGCCAGCAGCTTAGCGGCAGGGGCGAACACCGGGGAGCTGTTTTTT. It yields the protein CASSLAAGANTGELFF. V and J are TRBV7-6 and TRBJ2-2; tentatively, D is TRBD1 (6 bases). CDR1 SGHVS and CDR2 FNYEAQ come from the germline V gene. Trimming removed 0 bases from V and 0 bases from J, with 8 bases in between. The CDR3 contains 16 residues.